The entry below describes one TCR beta chain. The sample originates from a study of blood T cell repertoires in COVID-19. Whole-study context: T cells, B-cell-depleted T cells, or PBMCs provided the cDNA or gDNA that served as material.

Source study methods: Amplified reference gene primers provided the basis for estimating nucleated cell counts. Method: immunoSEQ multiplex PCR; TCRdb's copy keeps in-frame clones and lacks some. That table gives V, J and clone size, and the DNA gave D and trimming. The sample yields under 15,000 clones, 82% seen once. CDR1 and CDR2 from the germline V gene are SGHTS and YDEGEE. This CDR3 comprises 15 residues. Losses at the gene ends were 3 bases for V and 9 bases for J; bases not matched to a gene: 11. The material sequenced was peripheral blood. The chain joins TRBV5-8 to TRBJ2-1; TRBD1 matches 8 bases. The TCR sequence derives from a human donor in a cohort sampled during active COVID-19. The CDR3 sequence: CASSYQGARNVEQFF. In DNA form, the CDR3 reads TGTGCCAGCAGCTACCAGGGGGCGAGGAACGTTGAGCAGTTCTTC. The full variable domain, completed using reference TRBV5-8 and TRBJ2-1, is EAGVTQSPTHLIKTRGQQATLRCSPISGHTSVYWYQQALGLGLQFLLWYDEGEERNRGNFPPRFSGRQFPNYSSELNVNALELEDSALYLCASSYQGARNVEQFFGPGTRLTVL.